Below, one T cell receptor beta chain is given with its context. The target antigen is unknown. Germline CDR1 reads MNHEY; CDR2 reads SVGAGI. V was clipped by 6 bases and J by 3 bases, with 9 bases between them. The CDR3 covers 13 residues. This record comes from a study of siplizumab effects on memory and regulatory T cells. Naive, memory, effector memory and TEMRA subsets, all unstimulated, were sequenced in a few donor pairs. It was about 10^5 TCR templates that were assayed per sample. The assay was immunoSEQ multiplex PCR, and TCRdb's table has in-frame clones only and misses some. In the table there are about 64,000 clones, just over 95% of which are singletons. Study conclusions and caveats: In roughly 80-95% of proliferating CD4+ or CD8+ clones, a naive or memory phenotype could not be assigned. The mapping of alloreactive clones to unstimulated subsets covered only a minor fraction of them.

The material sequenced was naive CD8+ T cells sorted from blood. This TCR was sampled from a human donor in good health. The V and J genes are TRBV6-5 and TRBJ1-5; D remains unclear. In DNA, the CDR3 is TGTGCCAGCAGGGTACAGATCAATCAGCCCCAGCATTTT. Protein: CASRVQINQPQHF.